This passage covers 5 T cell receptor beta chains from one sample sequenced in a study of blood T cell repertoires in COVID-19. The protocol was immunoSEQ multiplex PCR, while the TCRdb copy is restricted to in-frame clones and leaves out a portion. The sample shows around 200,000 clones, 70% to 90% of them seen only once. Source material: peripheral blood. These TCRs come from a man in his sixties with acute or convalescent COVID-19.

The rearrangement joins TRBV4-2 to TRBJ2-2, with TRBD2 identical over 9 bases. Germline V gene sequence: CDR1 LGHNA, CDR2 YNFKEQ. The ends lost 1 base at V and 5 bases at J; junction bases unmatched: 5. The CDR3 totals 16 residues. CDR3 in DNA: TGTGCCAGCAGCCAAGGAACCAGCGGGAGGACCGGGGAGCTGTTTTTT. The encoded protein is CASSQGTSGRTGELFF.

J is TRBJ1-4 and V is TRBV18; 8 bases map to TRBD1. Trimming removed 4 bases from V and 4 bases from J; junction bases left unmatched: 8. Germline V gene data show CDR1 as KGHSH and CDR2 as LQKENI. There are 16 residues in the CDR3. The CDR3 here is CASSRTGGQVNEKLFF. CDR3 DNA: TGTGCCAGCTCACGTACCGGGGGACAGGTTAATGAAAAACTGTTTTTT.

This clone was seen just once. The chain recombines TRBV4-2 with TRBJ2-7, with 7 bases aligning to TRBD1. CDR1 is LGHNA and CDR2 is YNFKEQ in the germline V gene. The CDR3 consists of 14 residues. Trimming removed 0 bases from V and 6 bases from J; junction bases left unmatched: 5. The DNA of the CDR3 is TGTGCCAGCAGCCAAGATTCCAGGGGGAGCGAGCAGTACTTC. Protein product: CASSQDSRGSEQYF.

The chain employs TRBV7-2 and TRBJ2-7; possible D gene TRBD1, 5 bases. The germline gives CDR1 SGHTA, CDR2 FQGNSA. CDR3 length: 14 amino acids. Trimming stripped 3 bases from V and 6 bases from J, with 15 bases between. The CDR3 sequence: CASSLAARGSEQYF. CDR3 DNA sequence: TGTGCCAGCAGCTTGGCCGCTAGGGGAAGCGAGCAGTACTTC.

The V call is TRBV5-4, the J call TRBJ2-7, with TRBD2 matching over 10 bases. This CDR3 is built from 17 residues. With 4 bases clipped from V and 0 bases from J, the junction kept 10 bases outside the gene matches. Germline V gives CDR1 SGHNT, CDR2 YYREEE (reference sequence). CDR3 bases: TGTGCCAGCAGCGTAGCTACTAGCGGGGTTAGCTCCTACGAGCAGTACTTC. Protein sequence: CASSVATSGVSSYEQYF.